The T cell receptor (beta chain) under discussion was sequenced for a study of blood T cell repertoires in COVID-19. Study summary: The United States, Italy and Spain were the sources of the acute and convalescent COVID-19 samples.

The germline V and J ends were trimmed by 5 bases and 2 bases, with 28 bases remaining between them. Germline V gene sequence: CDR1 LNHNV, CDR2 YYDKDF (reference sequence). The CDR3 is made up of 19 amino acids. Original analysis: Reference gene primer amplification gave estimated nucleated cell counts. The table came from immunoSEQ multiplex PCR; TCRdb's copy has only in-frame clones and leaves some out. The V and J calls and the clone size are those of that table, but D and trimming were determined from the DNA. The sample contains hundreds of thousands of clones, 70% to 90% of which appear only once.

The sample comprised peripheral blood. The sequence came from a man between 18 and 29 years old with COVID-19, enrolled during active disease. The rearrangement links TRBV15 to TRBJ2-7; TRBD2 is a possible D gene (6 bases). CDR3 loop: CATSSRERPLKWAAYEQYF. For the CDR3, the DNA is TGTGCCACCAGCTCCCGGGAGCGCCCGCTGAAATGGGCTGCCTACGAGCAGTACTTC.